A single sample gave rise to the 19 T cell receptor beta chains below, sequenced in a study of T cell repertoires in cytomegalovirus infection. Their recognized antigens are unknown. TCRdb analysed the reads with MiXCR anew, one entry per CDR3 protein. The sample contains around 710,000 distinct CDR3 sequences, about 27% of which appear only once. Sequences were derived from cultured CD8+ T cells from PBMCs, sampled from culture after CMV antigen stimulation. Source of these receptors: a human donor in good health (CMV status not recorded). Some clones in this sample may be carry-over from other donors' samples.

This chain links TRBV7-9 with TRBJ1-1, with a tentative D call TRBD1 (5 bases). The V end was cut by 5 bases, the J end by 3 bases, with 16 bases between. The CDR3 covers 15 residues. Germline CDR1 reads SEHNR; CDR2 reads FQNEAQ (reference sequence). The CDR3 spells CASSAPQGRDTEAFF. The CDR3 DNA is TGTGCCAGCAGCGCGCCCCAGGGTCGGGACACTGAAGCTTTCTTT.

The V and J genes are TRBV11-2 and TRBJ2-1; tentative D call: TRBD2 (5 bases). The CDR3 has 14 residues. The germline CDR1 and CDR2 sequences are SGHAT and FQNNGV. The V and J ends lost 7 bases and 3 bases respectively, with 13 bases between them. CDR3 sequence: CASNLGGFYNEQFF. As DNA, the CDR3 is TGTGCCAGCAACCTCGGAGGATTCTACAATGAGCAGTTCTTC.

In this sample, this clonotype turned up a few times. The CDR3 is CASSFLDPHTEAFF. CDR3 in DNA: TGTGCCAGCAGTTTTTTAGACCCCCACACTGAAGCTTTCTTT. The chain links TRBV27 to TRBJ1-1, with D unclear. The germline V gene encodes CDR1 MNHEY and CDR2 SMNVEV (reference sequence). Between the trimmed V and J ends, which lost 3 bases and 3 bases, there was a span of 11 bases. This CDR3 is built from 14 residues.

This clonotype was found many times. The rearrangement joins TRBV7-8 to TRBJ1-1, with a possible D match to TRBD1 (6 bases). The length of the CDR3 is 14 residues. Germline V gene lookup returns CDR1 SGHVS and CDR2 FQNEAQ. V gave up 6 bases and J gave up 1 base, with 12 bases separating them. The CDR3 DNA reads as TGTGCCAGCAGACCAGGGACATGGAACACTGAAGCTTTCTTT. It is translated as CASRPGTWNTEAFF.

The chain joins TRBV7-6 to TRBJ2-1; TRBD2 is a possible D gene (6 bases). Per germline, CDR1 SGHVS and CDR2 FNYEAQ. The CDR3 has 12 residues. Between the trimmed V and J ends, which lost 6 bases and 7 bases, there was a span of 10 bases. The CDR3 DNA sequence: TGTGCCAGCAGGTGGCGGGAAAATGAGCAGTTCTTC. Its translation: CASRWRENEQFF.

The V call is TRBV7-9, the J call TRBJ2-3; TRBD1 or TRBD2 may be the D gene (6 bases each). The CDR3 spans 17 residues. With 6 bases removed from V and 2 bases from J, the gap between germline ends came to 21 bases. In germline, CDR1 is SEHNR, CDR2 FQNEAQ (reference sequence). This CDR3 is CASSFRGAPVYTDTQYF. CDR3 bases: TGTGCCAGCAGTTTTAGGGGGGCCCCCGTTTACACAGATACGCAGTATTTT.

This chain links TRBV6-1 with TRBJ1-1; D gene uncertain. This CDR3 region has 12 residues. Trimming took off 3 bases at V and 4 bases at J, with 6 bases between the two ends. Germline V gives CDR1 MNHNS, CDR2 SASEGT. DNA for the CDR3: TGTGCCAGCAGTGATTTGGCCACTGAAGCTTTCTTT. This gives the protein CASSDLATEAFF.

This clonotype has a handful of counts. CDR3 bases: TGTGCTAGTGGTCTTCCTACAGATACGCAGTATTTT. Protein: CASGLPTDTQYF. The V and J genes are TRBV12-5 and TRBJ2-3; D not resolved. Trimming left V 5 bases short and J 3 bases short, with 6 bases between. The CDR3 has 12 amino acids. CDR1 is LGHNT and CDR2 is FRNRAP in the germline V gene.

The sample holds many counts of this clonotype. The chain couples TRBV7-8 to TRBJ1-1; D perhaps matches TRBD1 (5 bases). The CDR3 has 13 amino acids. The V and J ends lost 8 bases and 0 bases respectively, with 10 bases between them. Germline CDR1 and CDR2: SGHVS and FQNEAQ. The CDR3 loop is CASGTGLNTEAFF. The CDR3 bases are TGTGCCAGCGGTACGGGGCTGAACACTGAAGCTTTCTTT. The full variable domain, with the rest looked up from reference TRBV7-8 and TRBJ1-1, is GAGVSQSPRYKVAKRGQDVALRCDPISGHVSLFWYQQALGQGPEFLTYFQNEAQLDKSGLPSDRFFAERPEGSVSTLKIQRTQQEDSAVYLCASGTGLNTEAFFGQGTRLTVV.

The gene calls are TRBV7-9 and TRBJ1-6; D uncertain. This CDR3 comprises 13 residues. Germline V lookup: CDR1 SEHNR, CDR2 FQNEAQ (reference sequence). The ends were cut back, 4 bases at V and 15 bases at J, with 16 bases in the middle. In DNA, the CDR3 is TGTGCCAGCAGCTCCAGCGGGCCGATTGTCCTCCACTTT. As protein: CASSSSGPIVLHF.

V gene TRBV10-3 combines with J gene TRBJ2-7, with a possible D match to TRBD1 (5 bases). The germline V gene has CDR1 ENHRY and CDR2 SYGVKD. Deletions cut 6 bases from V and 4 bases from J, with 10 bases between. CDR3 length: 12 residues. The CDR3 sequence is CAIRLQAYEQYF. The CDR3 bases are TGTGCCATCAGACTACAGGCTTACGAGCAGTACTTC.

This chain links TRBV19 with TRBJ2-3, with a tentative D call TRBD1 (5 bases). CDR1 and CDR2 (germline): LNHDA, SQIVND (reference sequence). The CDR3 runs to 16 residues. Trimming left V 5 bases short and J 0 bases short, with 15 bases between. As DNA, the CDR3 is TGTGCCAGTAGTCTGACAGACGACACTAGCACAGATACGCAGTATTTT. Translated: CASSLTDDTSTDTQYF.

This clonotype showed up many times. This rearrangement joins TRBV6-1 to TRBJ2-5, with 9 nucleotides matching TRBD1. The CDR3 runs 15 residues. V dropped 2 bases and J dropped 5; count of bases not matched to a gene: 6. Germline V gives CDR1 MNHNS, CDR2 SASEGT. Written as DNA, the CDR3 is TGTGCCAGCAGTGAAAAGGACAGGGGTTATGAGACCCAGTACTTC. Its translation: CASSEKDRGYETQYF.

This clonotype was seen only a few times. The rearrangement joins TRBV6-5 to TRBJ2-3; TRBD1 might be the D (7 bases). The CDR3 covers 18 residues. Germline V CDR1 and CDR2: MNHEY, SVGAGI. Trimming left V 2 bases short and J 4 bases short, with 22 bases between. CDR3 sequence reads: CASSYPPQGGPQADTQYF. CDR3 in DNA: TGTGCCAGCAGTTACCCCCCTCAGGGGGGTCCTCAGGCAGATACGCAGTATTTT.

This clonotype was seen a few times. J is TRBJ1-2 and V is TRBV18; D might be TRBD1 (5 bases). V lost 5 bases and J 8 bases, leaving 18 bases between the germline ends. Germline V gene lookup returns CDR1 KGHSH and CDR2 LQKENI. This CDR3 region has 14 residues. CDR3 nucleotide sequence: TGTGCCAGCTCAATCTCGTCAGGGCTGGAGGGCTACACCTTC. Translating it yields CASSISSGLEGYTF.

This chain uses TRBV2 with TRBJ1-1; D might be TRBD1 (5 bases). V lost 6 bases and J lost 1, with 24 bases in between. This CDR3 spans 18 amino acids. Germline loops: CDR1 SNHLY, CDR2 FYNNEI. The CDR3 coding sequence is TGTGCCAGCAGGGGGCCGCGAGGGGCTCGTGGACGGAACACTGAAGCTTTCTTT. It specifies CASRGPRGARGRNTEAFF.

This clonotype was observed a handful of times. The chain recombines TRBV4-3 with TRBJ1-5; D perhaps matches TRBD1 (6 bases). The CDR3 contains 17 residues. The ends were cut back, 0 bases at V and 5 bases at J, with 17 bases in the middle. Germline V CDR1 and CDR2: LGHNA, YSLEER. CDR3 in amino acids: CASSQDWGRGAHQPQHF. The CDR3 bases are TGCGCCAGCAGCCAAGATTGGGGCCGGGGGGCTCATCAGCCCCAGCATTTT.

The genes are TRBV19 and TRBJ2-7; no definite D call. With 11 bases removed from V and 4 bases from J, the gap between germline ends came to 18 bases. The CDR3 has 13 amino acids. CDR1 LNHDA and CDR2 SQIVND come from the germline V gene (reference sequence). The CDR3 sequence is CASAAGETYEQYF. The CDR3 DNA reads as TGTGCCTCCGCGGCAGGCGAGACTTACGAGCAGTACTTC.

This sequence joins TRBV2 and TRBJ2-2; 7 bases map to TRBD1. CDR1 and CDR2 (germline): SNHLY, FYNNEI. The V segment lost 5 bases and the J segment 3 bases; nucleotides outside the gene matches: 3. The CDR3 length is 14 residues. The CDR3, as DNA: TGTGCCAGCAGTCATGACAGGGACACCGGGGAGCTGTTTTTT. Its translation: CASSHDRDTGELFF.